Presented here are 31 T cell receptor beta chains from one specimen sequenced in a study of OX40 agonist ivuxolimab in advanced cancers. Libraries were prepared by immunoSEQ multiplex PCR; TCRdb keeps only in-frame clonotypes and omits some of them. The sample lists approximately 60,000 clones; around 86% were seen once. The sequencing used CD4+ or CD8+ T cells sorted from blood, collected in a trial of the OX40 agonist ivuxolimab. The receptors were sampled from an adult with an advanced solid tumor such as melanoma, head and neck, liver or kidney cancer.

The genes are TRBV2 and TRBJ2-1; 12 bases agree with TRBD2. Germline trimming cut 6 bases from V and 5 bases from J; bases unmatched to any gene: 5. CDR3 length: 15 residues. Germline values: CDR1 SNHLY, CDR2 FYNNEI. The CDR3 sequence is CASRGLAGGNNEQFF. CDR3 DNA: TGTGCCAGCAGGGGTCTAGCGGGGGGGAACAATGAGCAGTTCTTC.

This CDR3 is CASSPAPGGTGEQYF. CDR3 bases: TGTGCCAGCAGCCCTGCGCCAGGGGGTACGGGGGAGCAGTACTTC. The J gene is TRBJ2-7, the V gene TRBV5-6; TRBD1 matches at 7 bases. The germline CDR1 and CDR2 sequences are SGHDT and YYEEEE. CDR3 length: 15 residues. V lost 4 bases to trimming and J lost 7 bases; unmatched junction nucleotides: 14.

The table lists this clone with a few counts. The chain is built from TRBV6-5 and TRBJ2-4, with a possible D match to TRBD1 (7 bases). V lost 8 bases and J 6 bases, leaving 17 bases between the germline ends. Germline V gives CDR1 MNHEY, CDR2 SVGAGI. The CDR3 has 14 amino acids. CDR3 loop: CASRPGDSRNIQYF. The CDR3 DNA reads as TGTGCCAGCCGGCCGGGGGACAGCAGAAACATTCAGTACTTC.

The CDR3 sequence: CAIRGRAGVDEAFF. The CDR3 region has the DNA TGTGCCATCAGAGGTAGGGCAGGGGTGGATGAAGCTTTCTTT. This chain joins TRBV10-3 and TRBJ1-1, with a tentative D call TRBD1 (6 bases). The CDR3 is made up of 14 amino acids. V was pared by 6 bases and J by 7 bases, with 18 bases between. Germline V lookup: CDR1 ENHRY, CDR2 SYGVKD.

This clone was observed a single time. The chain combines TRBV5-1 with TRBJ2-3, with D tentatively TRBD1 (7 bases). The germline CDR1 and CDR2 sequences are SGHRS and YFSETQ. The CDR3 is made up of 16 amino acids. The V and J ends lost 0 bases and 2 bases respectively, with 13 bases between them. The CDR3 here is CASSLAGGQNTDTQYF. Here the CDR3 DNA reads TGCGCCAGCAGCTTGGCCGGGGGACAGAACACAGATACGCAGTATTTT.

J is TRBJ1-1 and V is TRBV7-2; D not certain. The V gene lost 4 bases and the J gene lost 1 base, with 16 bases spanning the gap. Germline V gene sequence: CDR1 SGHTA, CDR2 FQGNSA. This CDR3 spans 16 amino acids. CDR3 sequence reads: CASSSKQQTGNTEAFF. CDR3 nucleotide sequence: TGTGCCAGCAGCTCCAAACAGCAAACGGGGAACACTGAAGCTTTCTTT. Full variable domain (rest looked up from reference TRBV7-2 and TRBJ1-1): GAGVSQSPSNKVTEKGKDVELRCDPISGHTALYWYRQSLGQGLEFLIYFQGNSAPDKSGLPSDRFSAERTGGSVSTLTIQRTQQEDSAVYLCASSSKQQTGNTEAFFGQGTRLTVV.

V gene TRBV6-5 combines with J gene TRBJ2-7, with 8 bases aligning to TRBD2. Germline CDR1 reads MNHEY; CDR2 reads SVGAGI. The CDR3 is made up of 16 amino acids. Trimming took 0 bases from V and 2 from J; bases not matched to a gene: 6. The CDR3 sequence is CASSYSEAGAAYEQYF. The DNA for the CDR3 is TGTGCCAGCAGTTACTCGGAAGCGGGGGCGGCCTACGAGCAGTACTTC.

V gene TRBV4-1 combines with J gene TRBJ2-7, with 7 positions matching TRBD2. Trimming at V came to 0 bases and at J to 6 bases, leaving 14 bases not matched to a gene. Per the germline V gene, CDR1 is MGHRA and CDR2 is YSYEKL. CDR3 length: 17 residues. CDR3 region: CASSQDWGGSPPSEQYF. The CDR3 coding sequence is TGCGCCAGCAGCCAAGATTGGGGGGGGTCCCCCCCCTCCGAGCAGTACTTC.

This chain uses TRBV27 with TRBJ1-2; the D gene is possibly TRBD1 (6 bases). The CDR3 is 18 residues long. The germline CDR1 and CDR2 sequences are MNHEY and SMNVEV (reference sequence). Trimming stripped 2 bases from V and 0 bases from J, with 19 bases between. The DNA for the CDR3 is TGTGCCAGCAGTTTAAGTTGGCCCGGAGGGGGAGCTAACTATGGCTACACCTTC. It encodes CASSLSWPGGGANYGYTF.

The V and J genes are TRBV7-9 and TRBJ2-4; no definite D call. This CDR3 contains 17 residues. V lost 1 base and J 0 bases, leaving 13 bases between the germline ends. Looked up from germline, CDR1 is SEHNR and CDR2 is FQNEAQ (reference sequence). CDR3 sequence: CASSLGGLELAKNIQYF. Written as DNA, the CDR3 is TGTGCCAGCAGCTTAGGAGGCCTGGAGCTAGCCAAAAACATTCAGTACTTC.

The chain carries TRBV6-5 and TRBJ1-1, with D possibly matching TRBD1 (5 bases). Germline V lookup: CDR1 MNHEY, CDR2 SVGAGI. Trimming removed 5 bases from V and 11 bases from J, with 12 bases in between. The CDR3 length is 11 residues. The CDR3 is CASSSGTVAFF. As DNA, the CDR3 is TGTGCCAGCAGTAGCGGGACGGTTGCTTTCTTT.

This sequence joins TRBV11-3 and TRBJ2-1; D call uncertain. Trimming cost V 3 bases and J 10 bases, with 13 bases left between them. This CDR3 comprises 13 residues. Germline loops: CDR1 SGHNT, CDR2 YENEEA. CDR3 in amino acids: CASSFRSGDEQFF. In nucleotides, the CDR3 is TGTGCCAGCAGCTTCCGATCCGGCGACGAGCAGTTCTTC.

The rearrangement links TRBV5-8 to TRBJ1-1; possible D gene TRBD1, 5 bases. V was clipped by 4 bases and J by 0 bases, with 19 bases between them. The CDR3 length is 17 residues. Looked up from germline, CDR1 is SGHTS and CDR2 is YDEGEE. The CDR3 here is CASSPGQRGLMNTEAFF. Here the CDR3 DNA reads TGTGCCAGCAGCCCCGGGCAGAGGGGCTTGATGAACACTGAAGCTTTCTTT.

This chain links TRBV6-5 with TRBJ2-7, with 7 bases fitting TRBD2. The CDR3 contains 15 residues. The V and J ends lost 2 bases and 0 bases, in that order; junction bases with no gene match: 4. Germline V gene sequence: CDR1 MNHEY, CDR2 SVGAGI. CDR3 in DNA: TGTGCCAGCAGTTACCCCAGCGGGACCTCCTACGAGCAGTACTTC. Translating gives CASSYPSGTSYEQYF.

The rearrangement joins TRBV6-1 to TRBJ1-1; D remains unclear. With 2 bases removed from V and 4 bases from J, the gap between germline ends came to 5 bases. The CDR3 totals 12 residues. Per the germline V gene, CDR1 is MNHNS and CDR2 is SASEGT. The CDR3 bases are TGTGCCAGCAGTGAAATGGGCACTGAAGCTTTCTTT. The encoded protein is CASSEMGTEAFF.

The chain couples TRBV18 to TRBJ1-1, with D tentatively TRBD1 (5 bases). The V gene lost 6 bases and the J gene lost 1 base, with 12 bases spanning the gap. This CDR3 has 14 residues. CDR1 is KGHSH and CDR2 is LQKENI in the germline V gene. Written as DNA, the CDR3 is TGTGCCAGCTCTCGAAACGGGGGGAACACTGAAGCTTTCTTT. Translation gives CASSRNGGNTEAFF.

The chain couples TRBV19 to TRBJ1-3, with D possibly matching TRBD1 (6 bases). Looked up from germline, CDR1 is LNHDA and CDR2 is SQIVND (reference sequence). Trimming removed 8 bases at V and 0 bases at J, with 14 bases between. This CDR3 comprises 15 residues. The DNA of the CDR3 is TGTGCCAGTGCCGACAGGTCAAGCTCTGGAAACACCATATATTTT. This sequence encodes CASADRSSSGNTIYF.

The chain recombines TRBV14 with TRBJ1-2; TRBD1 might be the D (5 bases). Per the germline V gene, CDR1 is SGHDN and CDR2 is FVKESK. V was trimmed by 0 bases and J by 8 bases, leaving 10 bases between them. This CDR3 is 13 amino acids long. This CDR3 reads CASSQDRVLGYTF. The CDR3 DNA is TGTGCCAGCAGCCAAGACAGGGTGCTAGGCTACACCTTC.

This rearrangement joins TRBV6-6 to TRBJ2-7, with D possibly matching TRBD1 (5 bases). The length of the CDR3 is 14 residues. The V gene lost 7 bases and the J gene lost 3 bases, with 16 bases spanning the gap. In germline, CDR1 is MNHNY, CDR2 SVGAGI (reference sequence). The CDR3 coding sequence is TGTGCCAGCACTCCCCCGGCAAGGGGCTACGAGCAGTACTTC. Translating it yields CASTPPARGYEQYF.

This sequence joins TRBV30 and TRBJ2-3, with 7 bases aligning to TRBD1. This CDR3 has 15 residues. After removal of 1 base from V and 0 bases from J, the junction contained 4 bases not matched to a gene. The germline gives CDR1 GTSNPN, CDR2 SVGIG (reference sequence). CDR3: CAWSAGQASTDTQYF. For the CDR3, the DNA is TGTGCCTGGAGTGCCGGACAGGCTAGCACAGATACGCAGTATTTT.

This chain links TRBV9 with TRBJ2-3; 10 bases are shared with TRBD2. CDR1 is SGDLS and CDR2 is YYNGEE in the germline V gene. V lost 0 bases to trimming and J lost 0 bases; unmatched junction nucleotides: 10. The CDR3 length is 19 residues. CDR3 coding DNA: TGTGCCAGCAGCGTAGGTCTAGCGGGGGTCCCGGGTAGCACAGATACGCAGTATTTT. Protein product: CASSVGLAGVPGSTDTQYF. The full variable domain, with the rest looked up from reference TRBV9 and TRBJ2-3, is DSGVTQTPKHLITATGQRVTLRCSPRSGDLSVYWYQQSLDQGLQFLIQYYNGEERAKGNILERFSAQQFPDLHSELNLSSLELGDSALYFCASSVGLAGVPGSTDTQYFGPGTRLTVL.

This chain connects TRBV7-9 to TRBJ2-1; 13 nucleotides agree with TRBD2. Germline loops: CDR1 SEHNR, CDR2 FQNEAQ (reference sequence). The length of the CDR3 is 18 residues. V lost 6 bases to trimming and J lost 0 bases; unmatched junction nucleotides: 8. For the CDR3, the DNA is TGTGCCAGCAGACCCACGGGACTAGCGGGGAGCTCCTACAATGAGCAGTTCTTC. It is translated as CASRPTGLAGSSYNEQFF.

The chain's CDR3 is CASRETGRYEQYF. The CDR3 nucleotides read TGCGCCAGCAGGGAGACAGGGAGGTACGAGCAGTACTTC. The chain joins TRBV5-1 to TRBJ2-7, with D maybe TRBD1 (7 bases). Trimming pared 5 bases from V and 4 bases from J, leaving 13 bases between. Germline CDR1 is SGHRS and CDR2 is YFSETQ. The CDR3 sequence is 13 residues long.

This sequence joins TRBV5-4 and TRBJ1-1; D is perhaps TRBD1 (5 bases). The V and J ends lost 6 bases and 4 bases respectively, with 22 bases between them. The CDR3 is 16 amino acids. Germline V gives CDR1 SGHNT, CDR2 YYREEE (reference sequence). The DNA for the CDR3 is TGTGCCAGCACATTGGGCTTATCCAGGGAGGGCACTGAAGCTTTCTTT. Encoded protein: CASTLGLSREGTEAFF. The full variable domain, its missing parts supplied by reference TRBV5-4 and TRBJ1-1, is ETGVTQSPTHLIKTRGQQVTLRCSSQSGHNTVSWYQQALGQGPQFIFQYYREEENGRGNFPPRFSGLQFPNYSSELNVNALELDDSALYLCASTLGLSREGTEAFFGQGTRLTVV.

This chain joins TRBV9 and TRBJ1-1; 10 positions match TRBD1. V trimming: 2 bases; J trimming: 6 bases; junction bases outside the gene matches: 10. The CDR3 is 16 amino acids. From germline, CDR1 is SGDLS and CDR2 YYNGEE. This chain's CDR3 is CASSVMNTGTGAEAFF. As DNA, the CDR3 is TGTGCCAGCAGCGTTATGAACACCGGGACAGGGGCTGAAGCTTTCTTT.

V usage is TRBV19 and J usage is TRBJ2-2; D gene uncertain. V lost 4 bases, J lost 1 base, and 7 bases lay in between. In germline, CDR1 is LNHDA, CDR2 SQIVND (reference sequence). The length of the CDR3 is 14 residues. CDR3 amino acids: CASSTQENTGELFF. For the CDR3, the DNA is TGTGCCAGTAGTACTCAGGAGAACACCGGGGAGCTGTTTTTT.

Only one count was recorded for this clone. V is TRBV27 and J is TRBJ2-7, with D possibly matching TRBD1 (6 bases). Germline V CDR1 and CDR2: MNHEY, SMNVEV (reference sequence). CDR3 length: 14 amino acids. With 6 bases removed from V and 2 bases from J, the gap between germline ends came to 14 bases. The CDR3 region is CASSLAPGAYEQYF. CDR3 bases: TGTGCCAGCAGCTTGGCGCCAGGGGCCTACGAGCAGTACTTC.

This chain connects TRBV9 to TRBJ1-2; D is ambiguous. V was trimmed by 4 bases and J by 7 bases, leaving 23 bases between them. The germline V gene encodes CDR1 SGDLS and CDR2 YYNGEE. The CDR3 is 16 amino acids. CDR3 DNA sequence: TGTGCCAGCAGCCCCCAGGACGGTTCGGGCGTGCTTGGCTACACCTTC. This encodes CASSPQDGSGVLGYTF.

The chain's CDR3 is CASSLQPGANYEQYF. CDR3 in DNA: TGTGCCAGCAGCCTTCAGCCAGGGGCGAACTACGAGCAGTACTTC. V is TRBV7-2 and J is TRBJ2-7; a weak D match, TRBD1 (6 bases). With 5 bases removed from V and 3 bases from J, the gap between germline ends came to 17 bases. The CDR3 consists of 15 residues. In germline, CDR1 is SGHTA, CDR2 FQGNSA.

This clone was detected once. The J gene is TRBJ1-5, the V gene TRBV7-2; tentative D call: TRBD1 (5 bases). V was cut by 5 bases and J by 7 bases, with 18 bases left in between. The length of the CDR3 is 15 residues. Germline assignment: CDR1 SGHTA and CDR2 FQGNSA. DNA of the CDR3: TGTGCCAGCAGCCTCTCTCAGGGTTCGGGCCAGCCCCAGCATTTT. Translated: CASSLSQGSGQPQHF.

The chain employs TRBV19 and TRBJ2-7; TRBD1 agrees at 9 bases. The CDR3 is 14 residues long. The germline gives CDR1 LNHDA, CDR2 SQIVND (reference sequence). Trimming at V came to 6 bases and at J to 3 bases, leaving 6 bases not matched to a gene. CDR3 amino acids: CASSGQGKGYEQYF. CDR3 sequence (DNA): TGTGCCAGTAGCGGACAGGGGAAGGGCTACGAGCAGTACTTC. The full variable domain, with the rest looked up from reference TRBV19 and TRBJ2-7, is DGGITQSPKYLFRKEGQNVTLSCEQNLNHDAMYWYRQDPGQGLRLIYYSQIVNDFQKGDIAEGYSVSREKKESFPLTVTSAQKNPTAFYLCASSGQGKGYEQYFGPGTRLTVT.